This passage covers 11 T cell receptor beta chains from one sample sequenced in a study of blood T cell repertoires in COVID-19. Measured with immunoSEQ multiplex PCR; TCRdb has only the in-frame clones, and not every one. The data contain 30,000 to 40,000 clones, around 88% of them singletons. The sequenced material came from peripheral blood. The source of these receptors is a woman in her 70s with active COVID-19.

V gene TRBV28 combines with J gene TRBJ1-2, with D hard to call. The CDR3 length is 13 residues. V was clipped by 10 bases and J by 9 bases, with 21 bases between them. The germline V gene has CDR1 MDHEN and CDR2 SYDVKM. CDR3 in amino acids: CATRGTSLGSYTF. As DNA, the CDR3 is TGTGCCACACGAGGAACCTCTCTCGGCAGCTACACCTTC.

The sample holds one count of this clone. The chain employs TRBV6-5 and TRBJ2-3; TRBD2 agrees at 7 bases. This CDR3 comprises 15 residues. Germline V gives CDR1 MNHEY, CDR2 SVGAGI. Germline trimming cut 5 bases from V and 5 bases from J; bases unmatched to any gene: 10. The CDR3 DNA reads TGTGCCAGCAGTAGAGAGGCGGGGGTAATAGATACGCAGTATTTT. The encoded protein is CASSREAGVIDTQYF.

The CDR3 loop is CASSLLGGKGNTEAFF. The CDR3 DNA is TGTGCCAGCAGCTTACTGGGGGGAAAGGGGAACACTGAAGCTTTCTTT. This chain joins TRBV11-2 and TRBJ1-1; tentatively, D is TRBD1 (5 bases). CDR1 and CDR2 from the germline V gene are SGHAT and FQNNGV. The CDR3 extends over 16 amino acids. V was shortened by 2 bases and J by 1 base, with 14 bases between the two germline ends.

DNA for the CDR3: TGTGCCAGCAGTTACTCAGCGGTTTCTGGGGCCAACGTCCTGACTTTC. Protein: CASSYSAVSGANVLTF. V usage is TRBV6-5 and J usage is TRBJ2-6; perhaps TRBD2 as D (5 bases). The germline CDR1 and CDR2 sequences are MNHEY and SVGAGI. CDR3 length: 16 amino acids. The ends were cut back, 0 bases at V and 1 base at J, with 7 bases in the middle.

The chain uses TRBV7-7 and TRBJ2-1; 8 nucleotides agree with TRBD1. The V and J ends lost 0 bases and 9 bases, in that order; junction bases with no gene match: 4. Germline assignment: CDR1 SSHAT and CDR2 FNYEAQ (reference sequence). The CDR3 has 14 amino acids. The CDR3 spells CASSLAPDRAEQFF. The CDR3 nucleotides read TGTGCCAGCAGCTTAGCGCCGGACAGGGCTGAGCAGTTCTTC.

This clone came up once. The chain has TRBV18 and TRBJ2-3, with 10 nucleotides matching TRBD1. The CDR3 spans 17 residues. V lost 1 base, J lost 1 base, and 5 bases stayed unmatched. Germline assignment: CDR1 KGHSH and CDR2 LQKENI. As DNA, the CDR3 is TGTGCCAGCTCACCACGGGCCGGGACAGGGGGCACAGATACGCAGTATTTT. This encodes CASSPRAGTGGTDTQYF. Filled out from reference TRBV18 and TRBJ2-3, the complete variable domain reads NAGVMQNPRHLVRRRGQEARLRCSPMKGHSHVYWYRQLPEEGLKFMVYLQKENIIDESGMPKERFSAEFPKEGPSILRIQQVVRGDSAAYFCASSPRAGTGGTDTQYFGPGTRLTVL.

V is TRBV13 and J is TRBJ2-3; TRBD2 aligns across 14 bases. CDR1 PRHDT and CDR2 FYEKMQ come from the germline V gene (reference sequence). CDR3 length: 17 residues. V trimming: 5 bases; J trimming: 2 bases; junction bases outside the gene matches: 6. The CDR3 DNA follows: TGTGCCAGCAGCGCTCGGACTAGCGGGGGGCCCACAGATACGCAGTATTTT. This encodes CASSARTSGGPTDTQYF.

This clone has a single count. V is TRBV18 and J is TRBJ1-1; TRBD1 matches 8 bases. This CDR3 has 13 residues. The germline V gene has CDR1 KGHSH and CDR2 LQKENI. J gave up 6 bases and V 5 bases, and 5 bases lay outside the gene matches. The CDR3 region has the DNA TGTGCCAGCTCAGCGGGACAGGAAGCTGAAGCTTTCTTT. This encodes CASSAGQEAEAFF.

This clone was seen a handful of times. This chain links TRBV7-9 with TRBJ2-7; 8 nucleotides match TRBD1. The CDR3 totals 14 residues. From germline, CDR1 is SEHNR and CDR2 FQNEAQ (reference sequence). The V gene end was trimmed by 4 bases and the J gene end by 2 bases; junction bases not matched to a gene: 4. This CDR3 reads CASSSTGEPYEQYF. DNA for the CDR3: TGTGCCAGCAGCTCGACAGGGGAACCCTACGAGCAGTACTTC.

The chain recombines TRBV5-1 with TRBJ1-6, with D perhaps matching TRBD1 (5 bases). The CDR3 consists of 15 residues. The germline V and J ends were trimmed by 2 bases and 5 bases, with 11 bases remaining between them. Germline assignment: CDR1 SGHRS and CDR2 YFSETQ. DNA of the CDR3: TGCGCCAGCAGCTTCTCGGGACTTAATAATTCACCCCTCCACTTT. Its protein is CASSFSGLNNSPLHF.

The chain links TRBV10-3 to TRBJ2-7, with D perhaps matching TRBD1 (7 bases). The ends were cut back, 7 bases at V and 6 bases at J, with 16 bases in the middle. Germline V lookup: CDR1 ENHRY, CDR2 SYGVKD. This CDR3 has 13 amino acids. The CDR3 DNA is TGTGCCATCACGGGAGAGGGGGCTGTCGAGCAGTACTTC. Its protein product is CAITGEGAVEQYF.